Shown below are 19 T cell receptor beta chains from a single sample sequenced in a study of T cell responses to AZD1222 COVID-19 vaccine. Using immunoSEQ multiplex PCR, the repertoire was profiled, and TCRdb retains in-frame clones only, with some absent. The table shows over 85,000 clones, with around 90% occurring only once. The specimen comprised peripheral blood, sampled on day 0 of AZD1222 vaccination. The receptors originated from an adult in good health.

CDR3 region: CASSVWDRGDTNYGYTF. The CDR3 DNA reads as TGTGCCAGCAGTGTGTGGGACAGGGGAGATACTAACTATGGCTACACCTTC. The V call is TRBV13, the J call TRBJ1-2; 10 nucleotides match TRBD1. Germline V CDR1 and CDR2: PRHDT, FYEKMQ (reference sequence). CDR3 length equals 17 residues. J lost 0 bases, V lost 6 bases, and 10 bases had no gene match.

The chain employs TRBV3-1 (or the pseudogene TRBV3-2) and TRBJ2-1; 12 bases are a match to TRBD2. There are 16 residues in the CDR3. Germline trimming cut 5 bases from V and 7 bases from J; bases unmatched to any gene: 9. CDR1 is LGHDT and CDR2 is YNNKEL in the germline V gene (reference sequence). CDR3 coding DNA: TGTGCCAGCAGCTCCAGACTAGCGGGAGAACGAAATGAGCAGTTCTTC. This gives the protein CASSSRLAGERNEQFF.

The genes are TRBV19 and TRBJ1-5; TRBD1 might be the D (6 bases). Germline V gives CDR1 LNHDA, CDR2 SQIVND (reference sequence). The V end lost 9 bases, the J end lost 0 bases, and 15 bases lay between the germline ends. This CDR3 spans 15 amino acids. The CDR3 is CASIRDKDSNQPQHF. The CDR3 nucleotides are TGTGCCAGCATCAGGGACAAGGATAGCAATCAGCCCCAGCATTTT.

The chain has TRBV7-2 and TRBJ1-5, with D possibly being TRBD1 (5 bases). The germline CDR1 and CDR2 sequences are SGHTA and FQGNSA. Deletions cut 2 bases from V and 0 bases from J, with 8 bases between. The CDR3 covers 15 residues. The CDR3 DNA sequence: TGTGCCAGCAGCTTAAAGGGACTTAGCAATCAGCCCCAGCATTTT. Translating gives CASSLKGLSNQPQHF. The full variable domain, its missing parts supplied by reference TRBV7-2 and TRBJ1-5, is GAGVSQSPSNKVTEKGKDVELRCDPISGHTALYWYRQSLGQGLEFLIYFQGNSAPDKSGLPSDRFSAERTGGSVSTLTIQRTQQEDSAVYLCASSLKGLSNQPQHFGDGTRLSIL.

V gene TRBV10-2 combines with J gene TRBJ2-3; D is perhaps TRBD1 (6 bases). Trimming took off 6 bases at V and 0 bases at J, with 10 bases between the two ends. Germline V gene sequence: CDR1 WSHSY, CDR2 SAAADI. This CDR3 is 14 amino acids long. This CDR3 reads CASRMGASTDTQYF. In DNA form, the CDR3 reads TGCGCCAGCAGAATGGGGGCTAGCACAGATACGCAGTATTTT.

The chain has TRBV2 and TRBJ2-2; possible D gene TRBD1, 5 bases. The CDR3 runs 14 residues. With 10 bases removed from V and 4 bases from J, the gap between germline ends came to 16 bases. The V gene's germline CDR1 is SNHLY and CDR2 FYNNEI. DNA for the CDR3: TGTGCCACCGTCAGGGTTGTGGGCACCGGGGAGCTGTTTTTT. Its protein product is CATVRVVGTGELFF.

The chain joins TRBV5-4 to TRBJ2-7; a possible D gene is TRBD2 (6 bases). Germline CDR1 is SGHNT and CDR2 is YYREEE (reference sequence). The CDR3 length is 16 residues. The V end lost 4 bases, the J end lost 0 bases, and 17 bases lay between the germline ends. The CDR3 region is CASSPTGVSGSYEQYF. The CDR3 DNA follows: TGTGCCAGCAGCCCAACTGGAGTTAGCGGCTCCTACGAGCAGTACTTC.

This sequence joins TRBV7-9 and TRBJ1-5; unclear D gene. Trimming removed 2 bases at V and 3 bases at J, with 11 bases between. Germline V CDR1 and CDR2: SEHNR, FQNEAQ (reference sequence). The CDR3 has 15 residues. The CDR3 here is CASSLSTGLNQPQHF. In nucleotides, the CDR3 is TGTGCCAGCAGCTTATCTACCGGGCTCAATCAGCCCCAGCATTTT. The full variable domain, with the rest looked up from reference TRBV7-9 and TRBJ1-5, is DTGVSQNPRHKITKRGQNVTFRCDPISEHNRLYWYRQTLGQGPEFLTYFQNEAQLEKSRLLSDRFSAERPKGSFSTLEIQRTEQGDSAMYLCASSLSTGLNQPQHFGDGTRLSIL.

This chain joins TRBV27 and TRBJ2-7, with TRBD1 matching 8 bases. Trimming at V came to 2 bases and at J to 6 bases, leaving 6 bases not matched to a gene. CDR1 is MNHEY and CDR2 is SMNVEV in the germline V gene (reference sequence). The CDR3 consists of 14 residues. The DNA of the CDR3 is TGTGCCAGCAGTTTAACCAGGGGGCTTCGCGAGCAGTACTTC. Encoded protein: CASSLTRGLREQYF.

V gene TRBV18 combines with J gene TRBJ1-4; possible D gene TRBD1, 5 bases. CDR3 length equals 14 residues. Germline CDR1 and CDR2: KGHSH and LQKENI. V was trimmed by 4 bases and J by 7 bases, leaving 13 bases between them. The CDR3 loop reads CASSRLRDGEKLFF. The CDR3 bases are TGTGCCAGCTCACGTCTCAGGGACGGTGAAAAACTGTTTTTT.

V and J are TRBV25-1 and TRBJ2-1, with a possible D match to TRBD2 (6 bases). CDR3 size: 15 residues. The V end was cut by 8 bases, the J end by 0 bases, with 14 bases between. Germline lookup yields CDR1 MGHDK and CDR2 SYGVNS. The CDR3: CASAPGVDSYNEQFF. In DNA form, the CDR3 reads TGTGCCAGCGCCCCGGGGGTCGACTCCTACAATGAGCAGTTCTTC.

The chain combines TRBV7-9 with TRBJ1-2; TRBD1 aligns across 9 bases. Germline V CDR1 and CDR2: SEHNR, FQNEAQ (reference sequence). The CDR3 is 15 residues long. V lost 5 bases and J lost 5; bases outside the gene matches: 9. The DNA for the CDR3 is TGTGCCAGCAGCCCCCCGGACAGGGGTTATTATGGCTACACCTTC. Its translation: CASSPPDRGYYGYTF.

The chain couples TRBV15 to TRBJ2-7, with TRBD2 matching 7 bases. Germline assignment: CDR1 LNHNV and CDR2 YYDKDF (reference sequence). The length of the CDR3 is 16 residues. The junction had 10 bases not matched to a gene; V was cut back by 3 bases and J by 2 bases. CDR3 sequence (DNA): TGTGCCACCAGCAGGGACCGGGACTATACTACCTACGAGCAGTACTTC. Protein: CATSRDRDYTTYEQYF.

The gene calls are TRBV10-3 and TRBJ2-1; tentatively, D is TRBD1 or TRBD2 (5 bases each). Germline CDR1 is ENHRY and CDR2 is SYGVKD. Between the trimmed V and J ends, which lost 1 base and 3 bases, there was a span of 19 bases. The CDR3 consists of 18 residues. CDR3 loop: CAISELGTTHQGYNEQFF. Here the CDR3 DNA reads TGTGCCATCAGTGAGTTGGGGACCACACACCAGGGCTACAATGAGCAGTTCTTC.

V and J are TRBV2 and TRBJ1-4; D gene ambiguous. Trimming cost V 3 bases and J 4 bases, with 15 bases left between them. Germline values: CDR1 SNHLY, CDR2 FYNNEI. The CDR3 consists of 16 residues. The CDR3 loop is CASSDQALIYNEKLFF. The CDR3 DNA reads TGTGCCAGCAGTGACCAGGCGCTTATCTATAATGAAAAACTGTTTTTT. Variable domain in full (rest from reference TRBV2 and TRBJ1-4): EPEVTQTPSHQVTQMGQEVILRCVPISNHLYFYWYRQILGQKVEFLVSFYNNEISEKSEIFDDQFSVERPDGSNFTLKIRSTKLEDSAMYFCASSDQALIYNEKLFFGSGTQLSVL.

The chain is built from TRBV2 and TRBJ2-3; the match to TRBD2 covers 8 bases. The CDR3 spans 14 residues. V was clipped by 7 bases and J by 4 bases; unmatched bases: 7. Germline V gene lookup returns CDR1 SNHLY and CDR2 FYNNEI. The CDR3 region is CASTPAGASDTQYF. The CDR3 region has the DNA TGTGCCAGCACTCCAGCGGGAGCGTCAGATACGCAGTATTTT.

A remark on this clone: A junction end diverges from the germline sequence, so it may reflect a read error. The genes are TRBV5-1 and TRBJ2-2; D tentatively fits TRBD1 or TRBD2 (5 bases each). The CDR3 runs 14 residues. In germline, CDR1 is SGHRS, CDR2 YFSETQ. The CDR3 region is CASSSNPRDGKLFF. The CDR3 DNA reads as TGCGCCAGCAGCTCGAACCCCCGGGACGGGAAGCTGTTTTTT.

The rearrangement links TRBV6-5 to TRBJ2-1; tentatively, D is TRBD2 (5 bases). Germline assignment: CDR1 MNHEY and CDR2 SVGAGI. This CDR3 has 14 residues. The V gene lost 10 bases and the J gene lost 7 bases, with 20 bases spanning the gap. DNA of the CDR3: TGTGCCACTACCCAACTAGGGATCTTAAATGAGCAGTTCTTC. It encodes CATTQLGILNEQFF.

This clone was observed a single time. The sample carries other DNA sequences with the same CDR3. The CDR3, as DNA: TGCGCCAGCAGCCCGACAGGGGGGAATCAGCCCCAGCATTTT. The encoded protein is CASSPTGGNQPQHF. The genes are TRBV5-1 and TRBJ1-5; the match to TRBD1 covers 9 bases. V lost 4 bases, J lost 4 bases, and 3 bases stayed unmatched. The CDR3 consists of 14 residues. Germline V gene lookup returns CDR1 SGHRS and CDR2 YFSETQ.